Listed here is a single TCR beta chain. Sequenced by immunoSEQ multiplex PCR; TCRdb stores in-frame clones only, minus some. The data hold 330,000 or so clones, with about 70% observed a single time. This specimen belongs to a study of shared clonotypes between healthy human individuals. The germline V gene has CDR1 MNHNS and CDR2 SASEGT. V gave up 2 bases and J gave up 5 bases, with 13 bases separating them. CDR3 length: 15 residues. V is TRBV6-1 and J is TRBJ2-1; D gene ambiguous. This clonotype was sampled from a man aged 25 to 45 in good health. Material: memory CD4+ T cells sorted from blood. Subset meaning: CD45RA-negative fraction. The CDR3 nucleotides are TGTGCCAGCAGTGAATGGCAGGATCCGGACAATGAGCAGTTCTTC. It translates to CASSEWQDPDNEQFF.